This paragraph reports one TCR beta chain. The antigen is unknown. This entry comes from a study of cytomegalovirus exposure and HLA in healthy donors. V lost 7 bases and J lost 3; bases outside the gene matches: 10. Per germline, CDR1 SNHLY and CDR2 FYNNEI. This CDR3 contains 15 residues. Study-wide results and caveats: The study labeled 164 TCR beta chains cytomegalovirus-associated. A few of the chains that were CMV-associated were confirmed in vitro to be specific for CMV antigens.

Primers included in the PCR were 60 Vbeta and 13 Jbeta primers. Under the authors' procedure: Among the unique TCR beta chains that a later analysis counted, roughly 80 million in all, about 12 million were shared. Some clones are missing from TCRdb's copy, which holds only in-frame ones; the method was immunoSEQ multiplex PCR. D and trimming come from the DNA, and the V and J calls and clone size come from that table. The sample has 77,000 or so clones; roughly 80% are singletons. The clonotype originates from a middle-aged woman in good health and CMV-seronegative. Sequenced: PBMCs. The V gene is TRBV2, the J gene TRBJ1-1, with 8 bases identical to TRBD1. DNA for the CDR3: TGTGCCAGCACCCAACAGGGGGTAGGCCACACTGAAGCTTTCTTT. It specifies CASTQQGVGHTEAFF.